This T cell receptor (beta chain) was identified during a study of T cell responses to AZD1222 COVID-19 vaccine (dated by TCRdb to about 2021). About the investigation overall: TCR sequencing was performed for roughly 240 trial participants, of whom around 200 were given two doses of AZD1222 and 26 were given two doses of MenACWY control vaccine. Trial participants were enrolled by age into subgroups of 18-55, 56-69 and 70-plus years, and around 150, 29 and 61 TCR-sequenced participants, respectively, were included in these subgroups.

Details on this clone: Its antigen is not yet known. Per-base qualities were not stored, and no clone one base away is much larger. Other DNA sequences in this sample translate to the same CDR3.

The research as a whole found: The vaccine-associated CD4 TCRs covered the entire spike protein, and the dominant responses fell in regions 160-218 and 743-854. Because no samples from the day 14 peak response were available, repertoires could be characterized only after the peak T cell response. The 56-69-year group was small, and its depth increase did not reach significance, likely because of low power. Reportedly, almost half of the unique spike-specific TCRs recognized epitopes lying outside the regions that are mutated in the B.1.351 and B.1.1.7 variants. Participants were mostly white British and included more females than males, and it was suggested by the authors that clonal diversity may have been underestimated. A significant rise in spike-specific TCR breadth and depth was observed after two AZD1222 doses relative to day 0 and relative to MenACWY recipients. Conclusions about previously exposed vaccinees are limited because only six or seven AZD1222 recipients were SARS-CoV-2 seropositive at baseline.

The CDR3 regions of human TCRbeta chains were analyzed by immunosequencing. The source study handled its data this way. TCRs in the repertoires were matched against a reference library of SARS-CoV-2-specific TCRs that had been generated with the MIRA antigen-specificity platform. Breadth was defined as the fraction of unique TCRs that were SARS-CoV-2-associated. Depth was defined as the fraction of total T cells that were SARS-CoV-2-associated. Using the MIRA data, every spike-specific TCR was mapped to the spike region that the TCR reacted to and assigned to either a CD4 or a CD8 class. Log10-transformed breadth and depth values were compared by one-way ANOVA with Sidak's multiple comparisons tests. TCRdb limited this immuneACCESS table to in-frame rearrangements with V and J called. A share of clones is missing; checked studies link under half to unresolved V genes, and the rest is unexplained. V and J calls plus clone size are reproduced from that table; the DNA served to infer D and trimming. For this sample the table gives about 140,000 clones, of which approximately 93% were detected only once. The ten largest clones capture more than 0.7% of the sample.

The germline V gene yields SGHRS for CDR1 and YFSETQ for CDR2. Deletion took 0 bases off V and 5 bases off J, with a span of 10 bases between the germline ends. CDR3 length: 14 amino acids, cysteine to phenylalanine. The CDR3 DNA has 42 bases and is translated from base 1. The sample's time point label, decoded: baseline before first vaccination. What the treatment or condition label conveys for this sample: meningococcal conjugate vaccine given as trial control. Vaccinee samples were obtained from the UK trials COV001 and COV002, which included a single-blind randomized controlled phase 2/3 trial of AZD1222 (ChAdOx1 nCoV-19) in healthy adults. For TCRbeta chain sequencing, PBMC samples were collected from trial participants at day 0 and at day 28 after the second dose.

The sequenced sample was peripheral blood, obtained on day 0 of MenACWY control vaccination. The rearrangement joined TRBV5-1 to TRBJ2-3; a tentative D call is TRBD2 (5 bases match). The receptor was isolated from an adult in good health. Here is the DNA: TGCGCCAGCAGCTTGGCGGCGGGTGTAGATACGCAGTATTTT. The encoded protein is CASSLAAGVDTQYF.